Detailed here is one T cell receptor (beta chain). The sample is drawn from a study of blood T cell repertoires in COVID-19. Background on the study: Whether acute or convalescent, the COVID-19 samples came from the United States, Italy and Spain. In each case, the material was cDNA or gDNA derived from T cells, B-cell-depleted T cells, or PBMCs.

This table comes from immunoSEQ multiplex PCR, and its TCRdb copy is limited to in-frame clones, with some not included. The table includes 350,000 to 400,000 clones, roughly 89% detected once. The clonotype was recovered from a young man with active or convalescent COVID-19. The sequenced sample consisted of peripheral blood.

The CDR3 nucleotides are TGTGCCAGCAGCTTGGCGGAGGTTGATTCACCCCTCCACTTT. Encoded protein: CASSLAEVDSPLHF. This chain connects TRBV5-8 to TRBJ1-6, with D hard to call. Trimming removed 0 bases from V and 8 bases from J, with 9 bases in between. Germline V gene sequence: CDR1 SGHTS, CDR2 YDEGEE. The CDR3 length is 14 residues.